This T cell receptor (beta chain) was observed in a study of STAT5B mutations in CD4+ large granular lymphocyte leukemia. The V gene's germline CDR1 is MNHEY and CDR2 SVGAGI. The CDR3 has 16 amino acids. V lost 2 bases to trimming and J lost 10 bases; unmatched junction nucleotides: 9. Only in-frame clones appear in the TCRdb table, and some are missing; sequencing was by immunoSEQ multiplex PCR. The sample has around 43,000 clones; 86% are singletons. This clonotype was sampled from a human donor in good health. The chain is built from TRBV6-5 and TRBJ1-6; 9 bases are shared with TRBD1. The sequenced sample was CD4+ T cells from blood buffy coats. CDR3 in DNA: TGTGCCAGCAGTTACAGTTTGACAGGGACAGGGTCACCCCTCCACTTT. Its protein is CASSYSLTGTGSPLHF.